The clone carrying this TCR beta chain was found once. The data are from a study of control samples from healthy donors and cancer patients. Sequencing used immunoSEQ multiplex PCR; TCRdb keeps in-frame clones, though not all of them. The data show 100,000 to 150,000 clones, with roughly 90% seen just once and approximately 2% held by the top ten. Germline CDR1 is SGHKS and CDR2 is YYEKEE (reference sequence). The V gene end was trimmed by 3 bases and the J gene end by 5 bases; junction bases not matched to a gene: 6. The CDR3 is 15 residues long. J is TRBJ2-7 and V is TRBV5-5; 12 nucleotides match TRBD1. The receptor comes from a woman between 45 and 65 years old in good health. Sequenced input: blood. The DNA for the CDR3 is TGTGCCAGCAGCTCCGGGACAGGGGGCGGCCACGAGCAGTACTTC. This gives the protein CASSSGTGGGHEQYF.